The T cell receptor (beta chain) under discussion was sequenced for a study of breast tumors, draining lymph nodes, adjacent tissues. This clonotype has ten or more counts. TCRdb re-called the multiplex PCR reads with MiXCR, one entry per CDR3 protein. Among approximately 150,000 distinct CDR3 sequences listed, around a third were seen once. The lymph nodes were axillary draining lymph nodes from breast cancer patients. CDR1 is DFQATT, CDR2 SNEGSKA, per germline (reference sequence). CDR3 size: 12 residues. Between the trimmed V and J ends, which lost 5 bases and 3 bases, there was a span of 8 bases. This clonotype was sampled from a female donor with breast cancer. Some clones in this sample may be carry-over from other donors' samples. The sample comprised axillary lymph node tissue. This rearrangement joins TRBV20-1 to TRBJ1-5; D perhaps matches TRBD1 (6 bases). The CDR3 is CSAWTVNQPQHF. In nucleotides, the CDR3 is TGCAGTGCTTGGACAGTCAATCAGCCCCAGCATTTT.